This TCR beta chain originates from a study of somatic mutations in cytotoxic T cells in rheumatoid arthritis. This table comes from immunoSEQ multiplex PCR, and its TCRdb copy is limited to in-frame clones, with some not included. The sample lists roughly 10,000 clones, roughly 85% seen once, with roughly 36% in the top ten. The source of this sequence is an adult with rheumatoid arthritis. Sequences were obtained from CD8+ T cells sorted from blood.

DNA for the CDR3: TGTGCCAGCTCACGAGGAGGACTAGCGGGAGGATACAATGAGCAGTTCTTC. Translation: CASSRGGLAGGYNEQFF. The V call is TRBV18, the J call TRBJ2-1, with 14 bases fitting TRBD2. The CDR3 consists of 17 residues. V trimming: 4 bases; J trimming: 4 bases; junction bases outside the gene matches: 6. CDR1 and CDR2 from the germline V gene are KGHSH and LQKENI.